This T cell receptor (beta chain) was found in a study of T cell changes during pregnancy in multiple sclerosis. The assay was immunoSEQ multiplex PCR, and TCRdb's table has in-frame clones only and misses some. The profile shows approximately 31,000 clones, roughly 91% of them singletons. Germline V gene sequence: CDR1 MNHNS, CDR2 SASEGT. The ends were cut back, 3 bases at V and 5 bases at J, with 8 bases in the middle. The CDR3 has 13 amino acids. The receptor's source is a female donor with multiple sclerosis, enrolled in a pregnancy study. The source material was CD4+ T cells from peripheral blood mononuclear cells, sampled in the second trimester of pregnancy. V usage is TRBV6-1 and J usage is TRBJ1-5; D not resolved. The CDR3 DNA follows: TGTGCCAGCAGTGACAGGCAGTATCAGCCCCAGCATTTT. Translation: CASSDRQYQPQHF.